The 21 T cell receptor beta chains listed next were all sequenced from one sample in a study of cytomegalovirus exposure and HLA in healthy donors. The PCR had 60 Vbeta and 13 Jbeta primers. Using immunoSEQ multiplex PCR, the repertoire was profiled, and TCRdb retains in-frame clones only, with some absent. Here the sample spans 210,000 or so clones, around 80% being singletons. The specimen was PBMCs. The receptors come from a boy between 5 and 17 years old in good health and CMV-seronegative.

This sequence joins TRBV4-2 and TRBJ2-2; TRBD2 is a possible D gene (6 bases). Germline V gene lookup returns CDR1 LGHNA and CDR2 YNFKEQ. Trimming removed 1 base from V and 5 bases from J, with 11 bases in between. The CDR3 consists of 15 residues. CDR3 residues: CASSQGRGGTGELFF. The CDR3 nucleotides read TGTGCCAGCAGCCAAGGGAGGGGAGGTACCGGGGAGCTGTTTTTT.

J is TRBJ2-3 and V is TRBV12-2; the D call of TRBD2 is as the table states it, not checked on the DNA. TRBV12-2 is a pseudogene. This CDR3 comprises 15 residues. In DNA form, the CDR3 reads TGTGCAAGTCGCTTGGAGCGGGGGGGCACAGATACGCAGTATTTT. Protein sequence: CASRLERGGTDTQYF.

The rearrangement uses TRBV30 and TRBJ1-1, with D unclear. Germline values: CDR1 GTSNPN, CDR2 SVGIG (reference sequence). Trimming pared 0 bases from V and 4 bases from J, leaving 15 bases between. The CDR3 is made up of 15 amino acids. The CDR3 DNA reads TGTGCCTGGAGTGTATTCCGAGGATTGGGCACTGAAGCTTTCTTT. It codes for CAWSVFRGLGTEAFF.

V gene TRBV6-5 combines with J gene TRBJ1-5; 7 nucleotides align to TRBD1. The V gene's germline CDR1 is MNHEY and CDR2 SVGAGI. The CDR3 covers 15 residues. V was pared by 4 bases and J by 5 bases, with 8 bases of the junction left unmatched. The DNA of the CDR3 is TGTGCCAGCAGTTCCTTAGACAGGGTGGATCAGCCCCAGCATTTT. This translates into CASSSLDRVDQPQHF.

This clone appeared a single time. This chain joins TRBV6-1 and TRBJ1-6; no clear D. V lost 2 bases and J 2 bases, leaving 10 bases between the germline ends. CDR3 length equals 16 residues. Germline V gene data show CDR1 as MNHNS and CDR2 as SASEGT. CDR3 residues: CASSELQVTYNSPLHF. CDR3 nucleotide sequence: TGTGCCAGCAGTGAATTGCAGGTTACCTATAATTCACCCCTCCACTTT.

The V and J genes are TRBV5-5 and TRBJ2-7; a weak D match, TRBD2 (6 bases). The CDR3 covers 13 residues. The ends were cut back, 3 bases at V and 10 bases at J, with 17 bases in the middle. The germline V gene has CDR1 SGHKS and CDR2 YYEKEE (reference sequence). Here the CDR3 DNA reads TGTGCCAGCAGCTGGGGGGACCCCACGGAACAGTACTTC. It translates to CASSWGDPTEQYF.

The chain links TRBV6-5 to TRBJ1-1, with D possibly being TRBD1 (5 bases). V was trimmed by 4 bases and J by 4 bases, leaving 13 bases between them. CDR3 size: 14 residues. Looked up from germline, CDR1 is MNHEY and CDR2 is SVGAGI. DNA of the CDR3: TGTGCCAGCAGTTCGGGTTGGGGGGGCACTGAAGCTTTCTTT. This codes for CASSSGWGGTEAFF.

CDR3 DNA sequence: TGTGCCAGCAGCGTAGGGCCCGGGTATAGCTACGAGCAGTACTTC. This gives the protein CASSVGPGYSYEQYF. The chain is built from TRBV9 and TRBJ2-7; D is uncertain. V was trimmed by 0 bases and J by 3 bases, leaving 13 bases between them. CDR3 size: 15 residues. Germline values: CDR1 SGDLS, CDR2 YYNGEE.

About this clone itself: The missing conserved phenylalanine or tryptophan at the end of this CDR3 makes a read error likely. Because the CDR3's place on the DNA is in doubt, the DNA is left out and the CDR3 is given as listed by TCRdb. V is TRBV10-1 and J is TRBJ1-2. CDR1 and CDR2 from the germline V gene are WNHNN and SYGVQD (reference sequence). The CDR3 is made up of 10 amino acids, end residues included. The chain's CDR3 is CASSETGREA.

The chain links TRBV7-9 to TRBJ1-1, with TRBD1 matching 9 bases. This CDR3 has 16 amino acids. The V and J ends lost 3 bases and 6 bases, in that order; junction bases with no gene match: 11. Per the germline V gene, CDR1 is SEHNR and CDR2 is FQNEAQ (reference sequence). In DNA, the CDR3 is TGTGCCAGCAGCTTGAAGGCGGGACAGGGAAGGGCTGAAGCTTTCTTT. Translated, it gives CASSLKAGQGRAEAFF.

This chain joins TRBV7-2 and TRBJ1-2, with TRBD1 matching over 9 bases. Per germline, CDR1 SGHTA and CDR2 FQGNSA. J was trimmed by 6 bases and V by 5 bases; bases with no gene match: 4. The CDR3 has 13 residues. CDR3 DNA sequence: TGTGCCAGCAGCCTGGACAGGGGAGATGGCTACACCTTC. The encoded protein is CASSLDRGDGYTF.

The V gene is TRBV15, the J gene TRBJ2-7, with 9 bases that match TRBD1. CDR3 size: 15 residues. Per the germline V gene, CDR1 is LNHNV and CDR2 is YYDKDF (reference sequence). V lost 1 base, J lost 3 bases, and 4 bases stayed unmatched. The CDR3 region has the DNA TGTGCCACCAGCAGAGGGGGGGGACAGGGCTACGAGCAGTACTTC. This gives the protein CATSRGGGQGYEQYF.

This clone was counted only a few times. CDR3 sequence reads: CAWSVGGRRPTDTQYF. The CDR3 bases are TGTGCCTGGAGTGTAGGAGGGAGGCGCCCCACAGATACGCAGTATTTT. The V call is TRBV30, the J call TRBJ2-3; possible D gene TRBD2, 6 bases. Germline CDR1 and CDR2: GTSNPN and SVGIG (reference sequence). V lost 0 bases and J lost 2, with 15 bases in between. CDR3 length: 16 residues. The full variable domain, rest sourced from reference TRBV30 and TRBJ2-3, is SQTIHQWPATLVQPVGSPLSLECTVEGTSNPNLYWYRQAAGRGLQLLFYSVGIGQISSEVPQNLSASRPQDRQFILSSKKLLLSDSGFYLCAWSVGGRRPTDTQYFGPGTRLTVL.

The chain links TRBV5-1 to TRBJ1-1; D perhaps matches TRBD1 (5 bases). This CDR3 has 17 amino acids. Germline lookup yields CDR1 SGHRS and CDR2 YFSETQ. The V gene lost 2 bases and the J gene lost 0 bases, with 17 bases spanning the gap. The CDR3 coding sequence is TGCGCCAGCAGCTTATTTAAGACAGCGATGTTGAACACTGAAGCTTTCTTT. Amino acids: CASSLFKTAMLNTEAFF. Filled out from reference TRBV5-1 and TRBJ1-1, the complete variable domain reads KAGVTQTPRYLIKTRGQQVTLSCSPISGHRSVSWYQQTPGQGLQFLFEYFSETQRNKGNFPGRFSGRQFSNSRSEMNVSTLELGDSALYLCASSLFKTAMLNTEAFFGQGTRLTVV.

The chain combines TRBV5-1 with TRBJ2-1; TRBD2 might be the D (6 bases). V was shortened by 3 bases and J by 0 bases, with 10 bases between the two germline ends. The CDR3 is 15 residues long. CDR1 and CDR2 from the germline V gene are SGHRS and YFSETQ. The CDR3 bases are TGCGCCAGCAGCTCGGACGGGAGCTCCTACAATGAGCAGTTCTTC. It translates to CASSSDGSSYNEQFF.

The V call is TRBV4-1, the J call TRBJ2-1, with 13 positions matching TRBD2. V shed 3 bases and J 4 bases; nucleotides not matched to a gene: 6. CDR1 MGHRA and CDR2 YSYEKL come from the germline V gene. The CDR3 has 17 amino acids. The CDR3 sequence is CASSQEGTSGAYNEQFF. The CDR3 DNA reads as TGCGCCAGCAGCCAGGAGGGGACTAGCGGGGCATACAATGAGCAGTTCTTC.

This sequence joins TRBV5-1 and TRBJ1-1; 7 bases are a match to TRBD1. CDR3 length: 14 amino acids. Looked up from germline, CDR1 is SGHRS and CDR2 is YFSETQ. The junction had 4 bases not matched to a gene; V was cut back by 0 bases and J by 5 bases. CDR3 region: CASSLGGQKTEAFF. As DNA, the CDR3 is TGCGCCAGCAGCTTGGGGGGACAGAAAACTGAAGCTTTCTTT.

This chain uses TRBV6-7 with TRBJ1-4; 7 nucleotides match TRBD1. TRBV6-7 is an ORF for which the function is uncertain. V shed 3 bases and J 8 bases; nucleotides not matched to a gene: 12. The CDR3 has 16 amino acids. The CDR3 is CASSYRFDREEEKLFF. CDR3 nucleotide sequence: TGTGCCAGCAGTTATAGATTCGACAGGGAGGAAGAAAAACTGTTTTTT.

The chain recombines TRBV9 with TRBJ1-6; the match to TRBD1 covers 7 bases. V lost 4 bases, J lost 7 bases, and 5 bases stayed unmatched. CDR3 size: 14 residues. Per germline, CDR1 SGDLS and CDR2 YYNGEE. The CDR3 here is CASSRDSYNSPLHF. CDR3 bases: TGTGCCAGCAGCCGGGACAGCTACAATTCACCCCTCCACTTT.

The chain couples TRBV7-9 to TRBJ2-3; TRBD2 aligns across 9 bases. Germline V CDR1 and CDR2: SEHNR, FQNEAQ (reference sequence). J was trimmed by 5 bases and V by 2 bases; bases with no gene match: 5. CDR3 size: 15 residues. The CDR3 loop reads CASSLSAGGIDTQYF. CDR3 coding DNA: TGTGCCAGCAGCTTATCTGCGGGAGGGATAGATACGCAGTATTTT. Based on the CDR3 plus reference TRBV7-9 and TRBJ2-3, the full variable domain is DTGVSQNPRHKITKRGQNVTFRCDPISEHNRLYWYRQTLGQGPEFLTYFQNEAQLEKSRLLSDRFSAERPKGSFSTLEIQRTEQGDSAMYLCASSLSAGGIDTQYFGPGTRLTVL.

The chain combines TRBV6-1 with TRBJ1-2; 9 nucleotides line up with TRBD1. The CDR3 runs to 15 residues. The V segment lost 7 bases and the J segment 4 bases; nucleotides outside the gene matches: 10. Per the germline V gene, CDR1 is MNHNS and CDR2 is SASEGT. This CDR3 is CASNPRDRASYGYTF. As DNA, the CDR3 is TGTGCCAGCAACCCCCGGGACAGGGCTAGCTATGGCTACACCTTC.